These T cell receptor beta chains were read from a single sample in a study of T cell clones after liver transplantation. Assay used: immunoSEQ multiplex PCR; TCRdb lists only in-frame clones, some missing. The sample contains tens of thousands of clones, roughly four fifths of which appear only once. Sequenced material: CD4+ T cells from blood, taken approximately 3.5 years after liver transplant. The receptors stem from a human patient who received a liver transplant. Some T cells could come from the graft donor. The CDR3 runs from the conserved cysteine through the conserved F or W. D genes are given only for firm matches. A row's size may be missing; if present it is once, few, many or a size class.

>TRBJ2-7|TRBV19|.|.
CASSARGRSSYEQYF
TGTGCCAGTAGTGCCCGGGGACGGAGCTCCTACGAGCAGTACTTC
>TRBJ2-7|TRBV5-1|.|TRBD1
CASSLAGGDIYEQYF
TGCGCCAGCAGCTTGGCAGGGGGCGACATTTACGAGCAGTACTTC
>TRBJ2-2|TRBV7-3|.|.
CASSPSSNTGELFF
TGTGCCAGCAGCCCCTCCTCCAACACCGGGGAGCTGTTTTTT
>TRBJ2-3|TRBV27|.|TRBD2
CASSLGLARTDTQYF
TGTGCCAGCAGTTTAGGACTAGCGAGGACAGATACGCAGTATTTT
>TRBJ2-7|TRBV7-6|.|TRBD2
CASSSTSAGHEQYF
TGTGCCAGCAGTTCCACTAGCGCCGGGCACGAGCAGTACTTC
>TRBJ2-1|TRBV5-1|.|.
CASSLGRGPYNEQFF
TGCGCCAGCAGCTTGGGCAGGGGACCCTACAATGAGCAGTTCTTC
>TRBJ2-7|TRBV6-6|.|.
CASSTGDYEQYF
TGTGCCAGCAGTACAGGAGACTACGAGCAGTACTTC
>TRBJ2-5|TRBV7-2|once|.
CASSLQGQGIETQYF
TGTGCCAGCAGCCTCCAGGGGCAGGGTATAGAGACCCAGTACTTC
>TRBJ2-7|TRBV28|.|TRBD1
CASSMTGVEQYF
TGTGCCAGCAGCATGACAGGGGTCGAGCAGTACTTC
>TRBJ1-3|TRBV7-2|.|TRBD1
CASSLVGTGNGNTIYF
TGTGCCAGCAGCTTAGTGGGGACAGGGAACGGAAACACCATATATTTT
>TRBJ2-5|TRBV18|.|.
CASSPKRSEGQETQYF
TGTGCCAGCTCACCGAAAAGAAGTGAGGGACAAGAGACCCAGTACTTC
>TRBJ1-1|TRBV20-1|.|.
CSARVVREAFF
TGCAGTGCTAGGGTGGTCCGTGAAGCTTTCTTT
>TRBJ2-1|TRBV11-1|.|TRBD1
CASSLEGTVYNEQFF
TGTGCCAGCAGCTTAGAGGGGACAGTCTACAATGAGCAGTTCTTC
>TRBJ1-1|TRBV6-5|.|.
CASSYGGYDTEAFF
TGTGCCAGCAGTTACGGGGGATACGATACTGAAGCTTTCTTT
>TRBJ2-1|TRBV13|.|TRBD2
CASSETSGDNEQFF
TGTGCCAGCTCCGAGACTAGCGGGGACAATGAGCAGTTCTTC
>TRBJ1-5|TRBV28|.|.
CASSYGPQHF
TGTGCCAGCAGTTATGGACCCCAGCATTTT
>TRBJ1-1|TRBV5-1|once|TRBD1
CASSIQGELTEAFF
TGCGCCAGCAGCATCCAGGGGGAGCTCACTGAAGCTTTCTTT
>TRBJ1-1|TRBV29-1|.|TRBD1
CSVRTGVNTEAFF
TGCAGCGTTCGGACAGGGGTGAACACTGAAGCTTTCTTT
>TRBJ2-1|TRBV4-3|.|TRBD2
CASSQDPREGPQFF
TGCGCCAGCAGCCAAGATCCGAGGGAGGGCCCCCAGTTCTTC
>TRBJ2-5|TRBV4-1|few|TRBD1
CASSPSYPGTVQETQYF
TGCGCCAGCAGCCCTTCATACCCCGGGACAGTACAAGAGACCCAGTACTTC
>TRBJ1-2|TRBV7-9|few|.
CASSPYETGGYTF
TGTGCCAGCAGCCCCTATGAGACGGGGGGCTACACCTTC
>TRBJ2-2|TRBV7-2|few|.
CASSLNMAGELFF
TGTGCCAGCAGCTTAAATATGGCCGGGGAGCTGTTTTTT
>TRBJ2-7|TRBV7-2|.|.
CASRSGQPTYEQYF
TGTGCCAGCCGTTCGGGGCAGCCAACCTACGAGCAGTACTTC
>TRBJ1-2|TRBV18|.|TRBD1
CASSPTGDTTNYGYTF
TGTGCCAGCTCACCAACAGGGGACACCACTAACTATGGCTACACCTTC
>TRBJ2-1|TRBV5-4|.|.
CASSFGGTSSYNEQFF
TGTGCCAGCAGCTTTGGAGGGACGAGCTCCTACAATGAGCAGTTCTTC
>TRBJ1-3|TRBV7-2|.|.
CASSLSRAGTTIYF
TGTGCCAGCAGCTTAAGCCGGGCAGGAACCACCATATATTTT
>TRBJ2-7|TRBV28|.|TRBD2
CASSIRLAGGHEQYF
TGTGCCAGCAGTATTCGACTAGCGGGAGGGCACGAGCAGTACTTC
>TRBJ1-2|TRBV19|.|TRBD1
CASRVPIGHHTGQGASYTF
TGTGCCAGTAGGGTTCCAATCGGTCACCACACGGGACAGGGGGCAAGCTACACCTTC
>TRBJ1-5|TRBV28|.|.
CASSSGSKPQHF
TGTGCCAGCAGTTCAGGGAGTAAGCCCCAGCATTTT
>TRBJ1-1|TRBV27|.|TRBD1
CASRARTGARAFF
TGTGCCAGCAGAGCTCGGACAGGGGCCCGGGCTTTCTTT
>TRBJ1-1|TRBV18|.|.
CASSPPNRGQVNTEAFF
TGTGCCAGCTCACCACCGAATCGGGGGCAGGTGAACACTGAAGCTTTCTTT
>TRBJ1-2|TRBV6-5|few|.
CASSRQLGGPYGYTF
TGTGCCAGCAGTCGACAGCTTGGGGGACCCTATGGCTACACCTTC
>TRBJ2-1|TRBV4-2|.|TRBD2
CASSQVGGEGYNEQFF
TGTGCCAGCAGCCAAGTTGGAGGGGAGGGGTACAATGAGCAGTTCTTC
>TRBJ2-3|TRBV6-1|once|TRBD1
CASSDRTGTGFTDTQYF
TGTGCCAGCAGTGACCGAACCGGGACAGGGTTTACAGATACGCAGTATTTT
>TRBJ2-1|TRBV28|.|.
CASSNTRAHNEQFF
TGTGCCAGCAGTAACACGAGGGCCCACAATGAGCAGTTCTTC
>TRBJ1-4|TRBV28|few|.
CASRSGTIGGKLFF
TGTGCCAGCAGGTCCGGGACCATTGGGGGAAAACTGTTTTTT
>TRBJ2-1|TRBV25-1|.|.
CASTDTGYYNNEQFF
TGTGCCAGCACGGACACGGGATACTACAACAATGAGCAGTTCTTC
>TRBJ1-5|TRBV4-1|few|.
CASSQGGLSNQPQHF
TGCGCCAGCAGCCAAGGGGGGTTAAGCAATCAGCCCCAGCATTTT
>TRBJ2-7|TRBV7-2|.|.
CASSLQTRSYEQYF
TGTGCCAGCAGCTTACAGACTAGATCCTACGAGCAGTACTTC
>TRBJ2-7|TRBV28|.|TRBD1
CASSSNHPGTGEPYEQYF
TGTGCCAGCAGTTCCAACCACCCCGGGACAGGGGAACCCTACGAGCAGTACTTC
>TRBJ2-1|TRBV5-6|.|.
CASSYPGLANEQFF
TGTGCCAGCAGCTACCCCGGCCTAGCCAATGAGCAGTTCTTC
>TRBJ2-5|TRBV27|.|TRBD1
CASSPTGGRDWKGETQYF
TGTGCCAGCAGTCCTACAGGGGGCAGGGACTGGAAGGGAGAGACCCAGTACTTC
>TRBJ2-7|TRBV28|.|.
CASSFPRGGEQYF
TGTGCCAGCAGTTTCCCCAGGGGAGGGGAGCAGTACTTC
>TRBJ2-5|TRBV7-9|.|.
CASSLAFLTQETQYF
TGTGCCAGCAGCTTAGCGTTCCTCACACAAGAGACCCAGTACTTC
>TRBJ1-4|TRBV28|.|TRBD1
CASTYQGQGNF
TGTGCCAGCACCTATCAGGGACAGGGGAATTTT
>TRBJ2-7|TRBV11-2|.|.
CASSFPRGSRWTYEQYF
TGTGCCAGCAGCTTTCCCCGAGGGAGCCGCTGGACCTACGAGCAGTACTTC